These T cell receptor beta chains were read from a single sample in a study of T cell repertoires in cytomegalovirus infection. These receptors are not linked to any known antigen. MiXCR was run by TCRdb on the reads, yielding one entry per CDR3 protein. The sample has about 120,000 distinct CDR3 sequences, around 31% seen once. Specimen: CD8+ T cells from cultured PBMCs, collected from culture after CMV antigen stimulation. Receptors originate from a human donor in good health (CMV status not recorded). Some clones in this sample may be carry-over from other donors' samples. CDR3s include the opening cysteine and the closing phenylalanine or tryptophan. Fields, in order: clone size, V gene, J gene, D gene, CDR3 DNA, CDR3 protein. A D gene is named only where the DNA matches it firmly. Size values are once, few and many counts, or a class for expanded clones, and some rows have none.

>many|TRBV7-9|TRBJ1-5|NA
TGTGCCAGCAGCTTCGGAGGGGAAGAGGGTCAGCCCCAGCATTTT
CASSFGGEEGQPQHF
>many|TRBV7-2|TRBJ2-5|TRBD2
TGTGCCAGCAGCCTTCTCGGGGTCAGCGGGGGAGGTCAAGAGACCCAGTACTTC
CASSLLGVSGGGQETQYF
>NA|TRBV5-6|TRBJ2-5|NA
TGTGCCAGCAGCTTGAGCGCGCCTCAAGAGACCCAGTACTTC
CASSLSAPQETQYF
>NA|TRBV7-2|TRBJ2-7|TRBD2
TGTGCCAGCACGCTTAGCGGGGGGCACTACGAGCAGTACTTC
CASTLSGGHYEQYF
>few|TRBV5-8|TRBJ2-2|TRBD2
TGTGCCAGCAGTCCCGGGACTAGCGGGGTAAACACCGGGGAGCTGTTTTTT
CASSPGTSGVNTGELFF
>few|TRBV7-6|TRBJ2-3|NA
TGTGCCAGCAGCGACCCAAGCACAGATACGCAGTATTTT
CASSDPSTDTQYF
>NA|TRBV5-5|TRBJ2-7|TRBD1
TGTGCCAGCAGCTTCCTCCGGGACAGCTCCTACGAGCAGTACTTC
CASSFLRDSSYEQYF
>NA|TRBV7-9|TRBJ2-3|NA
TGTGCCAGCAGCTTAGAAGGAGGGAGGACAGATACGCAGTATTTT
CASSLEGGRTDTQYF
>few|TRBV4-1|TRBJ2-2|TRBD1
TGCGCCAGCAGCAACCGGGACAGGAACACCGGGGAGCTGTTTTTT
CASSNRDRNTGELFF
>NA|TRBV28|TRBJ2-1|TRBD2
TGTGCCAGCAGTTCGAGGGACTACACCTACAATGAGCAGTTCTTC
CASSSRDYTYNEQFF
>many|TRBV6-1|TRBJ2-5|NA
TGTGCCAGCACCTACGGCCGACCCCCAAAAGAGACCCAGTACTTC
CASTYGRPPKETQYF
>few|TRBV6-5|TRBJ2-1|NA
TGTGCCAGCAGTAACGGGACGCCACGGAGCAATGAGCAGTTCTTC
CASSNGTPRSNEQFF
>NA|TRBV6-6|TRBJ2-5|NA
TGTGCCAGCAGTTACTCGGGCAACCAAGAGACCCAGTACTTC
CASSYSGNQETQYF
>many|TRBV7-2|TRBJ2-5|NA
TGTGCCAGCAGCCTCGAGGGGGGCGCAAAGACCCAGTACTTC
CASSLEGGAKTQYF
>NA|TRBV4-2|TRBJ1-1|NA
TGTGCCAGCAGCCAAGGTCTGGGCGGGCACACTGAAGCTTTCTTT
CASSQGLGGHTEAFF
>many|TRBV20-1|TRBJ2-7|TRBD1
TGCAGTGCCCCCTCGGGGACAGGGGGCCCGTACGAGCAGTACTTC
CSAPSGTGGPYEQYF
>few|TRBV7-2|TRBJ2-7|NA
TGTGCCAGCATGGAGAACGCGGGCATATTGTACGAGCAGTACTTC
CASMENAGILYEQYF
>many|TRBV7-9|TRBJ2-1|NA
TGTGCCAGCAGCTTAGATGCGGTGGGGGGACCAAACAATGAGCAGTTCTTC
CASSLDAVGGPNNEQFF
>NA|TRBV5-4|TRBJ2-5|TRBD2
TGTGCCAGCAGCTTTCTAGCGGGGGAACCCGCCCAAGAGACCCAGTACTTC
CASSFLAGEPAQETQYF
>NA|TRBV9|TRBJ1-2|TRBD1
TGTGCCAGCAGCGCCCACAGGGGGCAGGACTATGGCTACACCTTC
CASSAHRGQDYGYTF
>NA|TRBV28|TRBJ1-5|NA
TGTGCCAGCAGTGGCGACAGCCGTACAGGGCCCCAGCATTTT
CASSGDSRTGPQHF
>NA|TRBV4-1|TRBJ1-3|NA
TGCGCCAGCAGCCAAGACAGCTCTGGAAACACCATATATTTT
CASSQDSSGNTIYF
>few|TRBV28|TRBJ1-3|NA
TGTGCCAGCAGTTTAGGGCCCAGTGGGGGAAGGTCTGGAAACACCATATATTTT
CASSLGPSGGRSGNTIYF
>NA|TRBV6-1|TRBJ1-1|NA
TGTGCCAGCAGAACCGCATTGGATCTGAACACTGAAGCTTTCTTT
CASRTALDLNTEAFF
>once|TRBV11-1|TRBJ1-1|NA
TGTGCCAGCAGCTTAGGTCTCGGCAGGGCGCATTGGAACACTGAAGCTTTCTTT
CASSLGLGRAHWNTEAFF
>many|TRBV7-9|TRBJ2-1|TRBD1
TGTGCCAGCACTCCCGGGACAGGGGAACTCAATGAGCAGTTCTTC
CASTPGTGELNEQFF
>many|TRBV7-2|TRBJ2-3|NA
TGTGCCAGCAGCTTTTTCGGCCTGGGCACAGATACGCAGTATTTT
CASSFFGLGTDTQYF
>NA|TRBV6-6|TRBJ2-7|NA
TGTGCCAGCAGTTGGGGTAATAGCGAGCAGTACTTC
CASSWGNSEQYF
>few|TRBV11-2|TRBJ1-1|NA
TGTGCCAGCAGCTGGTGGGGACACCTCCAGTCCCCCACTGAAGCTTTCTTT
CASSWWGHLQSPTEAFF